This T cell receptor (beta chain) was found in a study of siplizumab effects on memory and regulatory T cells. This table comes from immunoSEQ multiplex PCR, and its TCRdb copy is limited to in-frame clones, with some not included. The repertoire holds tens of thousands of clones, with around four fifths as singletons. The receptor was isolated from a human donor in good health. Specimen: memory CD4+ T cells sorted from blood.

CDR3 in amino acids: CAWGDRGTEAFF. As DNA, the CDR3 is TGTGCCTGGGGGGACAGAGGCACTGAAGCTTTCTTT. The V and J genes are TRBV30 and TRBJ1-1; 7 bases are shared with TRBD1. V shed 5 bases, J shed 4 bases, and the junction held 4 bases outside the gene matches. The CDR3 spans 12 residues. Germline V gene lookup returns CDR1 GTSNPN and CDR2 SVGIG (reference sequence).